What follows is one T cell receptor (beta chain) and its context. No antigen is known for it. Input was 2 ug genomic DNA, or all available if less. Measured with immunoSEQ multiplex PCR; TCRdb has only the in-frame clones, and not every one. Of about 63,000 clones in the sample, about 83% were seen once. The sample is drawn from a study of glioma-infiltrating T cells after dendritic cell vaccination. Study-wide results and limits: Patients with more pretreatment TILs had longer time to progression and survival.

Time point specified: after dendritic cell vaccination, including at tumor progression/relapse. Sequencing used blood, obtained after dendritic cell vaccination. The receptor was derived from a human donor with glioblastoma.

The DNA for the CDR3 is TGTGCCAGCAGCTTGGGACTAGCGGCCGAAATTCAAGAGACCCAGTACTTC. This translates into CASSLGLAAEIQETQYF. The genes are TRBV11-1 and TRBJ2-5, with TRBD2 identical over 11 bases. The germline CDR1 and CDR2 sequences are SGHAT and FQDESV (reference sequence). J lost 2 bases, V lost 3 bases, and 8 bases had no gene match. The CDR3 loop spans 17 amino acids.